The present TCR beta chain was sequenced within a study of blood T cells in healthy people across ages. The CDR3 loop spans 14 amino acids. The germline V gene has CDR1 SGHDT and CDR2 YYEEEE. Trimming shortened V by 4 bases and J by 9 bases, and 20 bases separated the two germline ends. The authors ran a second PCR of 7 to 11 cycles using a sample-barcoded 5' primer and a J-beta primer mix. TCRdb re-derived calls from the 5' RACE reads in MiXCR, one entry per CDR3 protein. The data hold approximately 670,000 distinct CDR3 sequences, with over 40% observed a single time. The origin of this receptor is an elderly man in good health. Sequenced material: blood. The genes are TRBV5-6 and TRBJ2-7, with unresolved D. CDR3 sequence (DNA): TGTGCCAGCAGCCCGGACGGCCAAGAAGGCGTGCAGTACTTC. Translating gives CASSPDGQEGVQYF.